The 20 T cell receptor beta chains presented below share a single source sample, sequenced in a study of blood T cell repertoires in COVID-19. Assay used: immunoSEQ multiplex PCR; TCRdb lists only in-frame clones, some missing. Here the sample spans some 100,000 clones, about 87% being singletons. The sequenced sample was peripheral blood. The source of these receptors is a human donor in a cohort sampled during active COVID-19.

V is TRBV4-1 and J is TRBJ2-3; D may be TRBD2 (5 bases). Germline V gives CDR1 MGHRA, CDR2 YSYEKL. V gave up 6 bases and J gave up 5 bases, with 18 bases separating them. The CDR3 has 15 amino acids. The CDR3 DNA reads TGCGCCAGCAGACACCCCGGGCGGGCAGGAGATACGCAGTATTTT. Protein product: CASRHPGRAGDTQYF.

J is TRBJ2-1 and V is TRBV7-9, with 10 positions matching TRBD2. Trimming at V came to 2 bases and at J to 8 bases, leaving 12 bases not matched to a gene. This CDR3 is built from 17 residues. Germline V CDR1 and CDR2: SEHNR, FQNEAQ (reference sequence). For the CDR3, the DNA is TGTGCCAGCAGCTTAACCCCTATAGCGGGAGGAGGCGATGAGCAGTTCTTC. Its protein is CASSLTPIAGGGDEQFF.

The chain has TRBV9 and TRBJ2-1, with 8 nucleotides matching TRBD1. The germline V gene encodes CDR1 SGDLS and CDR2 YYNGEE. This CDR3 is built from 15 residues. The ends lost 4 bases at V and 5 bases at J; junction bases unmatched: 8. The chain's CDR3 is CASSLWTGRNNEQFF. Here the CDR3 DNA reads TGTGCCAGCAGCCTCTGGACAGGGCGGAACAATGAGCAGTTCTTC.

V is TRBV4-1 and J is TRBJ2-5; D might be TRBD1 (6 bases). The ends were cut back, 3 bases at V and 4 bases at J, with 18 bases in the middle. Germline-derived CDR1 and CDR2 are MGHRA and YSYEKL. The CDR3 totals 16 residues. CDR3 protein: CASSQVQGRFGETQYF. Here the CDR3 DNA reads TGCGCCAGCAGCCAGGTACAGGGTAGGTTTGGAGAGACCCAGTACTTC.

The chain links TRBV5-1 to TRBJ2-3; 10 bases line up with TRBD2. The CDR3 totals 16 residues. Germline loops: CDR1 SGHRS, CDR2 YFSETQ. Trimming took 0 bases from V and 0 from J; bases not matched to a gene: 1. Here the CDR3 reads CASSLASGGSTDTQYF. CDR3 DNA sequence: TGCGCCAGCAGCTTGGCTAGCGGGGGCAGCACAGATACGCAGTATTTT.

The rearrangement links TRBV7-9 to TRBJ2-7, with a possible D match to TRBD2 (6 bases). Trimming removed 2 bases from V and 2 bases from J, with 13 bases in between. CDR1 is SEHNR and CDR2 is FQNEAQ in the germline V gene (reference sequence). The CDR3 is 15 residues long. The CDR3 bases are TGTGCCAGCAGCTTATCTGGCGGGATGGCCTACGAGCAGTACTTC. This encodes CASSLSGGMAYEQYF.

The J gene is TRBJ1-5, the V gene TRBV6-1, with TRBD1 identical over 7 bases. The V segment lost 4 bases and the J segment 1 base; nucleotides outside the gene matches: 10. Germline V gene data show CDR1 as MNHNS and CDR2 as SASEGT. This CDR3 spans 17 amino acids. The chain's CDR3 is CASSALTGRRSNQPQHF. Here the CDR3 DNA reads TGTGCCAGCAGTGCTTTGACAGGGCGACGGAGCAATCAGCCCCAGCATTTT.

The chain is built from TRBV19 and TRBJ2-1; 11 bases agree with TRBD2. The CDR3 is 15 amino acids. Trimming removed 6 bases from V and 4 bases from J; junction bases left unmatched: 5. Germline CDR1 reads LNHDA; CDR2 reads SQIVND (reference sequence). In DNA form, the CDR3 reads TGTGCCAGTAGAGAGGGACTAGCGGCGTACAATGAGCAGTTCTTC. Its protein product is CASREGLAAYNEQFF.

This clone occurred once. The chain is built from TRBV6-2 or TRBV6-3 and TRBJ2-2; perhaps TRBD2 as D (5 bases). CDR1 is MNHEY and CDR2 is SVGEGT in the germline V gene. With 4 bases removed from V and 6 bases from J, the gap between germline ends came to 15 bases. CDR3 size: 15 residues. The CDR3 nucleotides are TGTGCCAGCAGTTCCCGAGGGTGGGGTCCCGGGGAGCTGTTTTTT. This codes for CASSSRGWGPGELFF.

V and J are TRBV2 and TRBJ1-4; D is uncertain. Trimming pared 1 base from V and 7 bases from J, leaving 10 bases between. There are 14 residues in the CDR3. Germline lookup yields CDR1 SNHLY and CDR2 FYNNEI. The CDR3 is CASSEGPRGEKLFF. As DNA, the CDR3 is TGTGCCAGCAGTGAAGGCCCTCGGGGTGAAAAACTGTTTTTT.

The chain is built from TRBV27 and TRBJ1-5; TRBD1 is a possible D gene (5 bases). Germline values: CDR1 MNHEY, CDR2 SMNVEV (reference sequence). Between the trimmed V and J ends, which lost 0 bases and 5 bases, there was a span of 8 bases. The CDR3 loop spans 14 amino acids. CDR3: CASSLSGVDQPQHF. CDR3 coding DNA: TGTGCCAGCAGTTTATCAGGGGTGGATCAGCCCCAGCATTTT.

The chain links TRBV3-1 (or the pseudogene TRBV3-2) to TRBJ2-2; TRBD2 might be the D (6 bases). The V end lost 4 bases, the J end lost 1 base, and 16 bases lay between the germline ends. Germline V lookup: CDR1 LGHDT, CDR2 YNNKEL (reference sequence). CDR3 length equals 17 residues. CDR3: CASSLPAGSGNTGELFF. The CDR3 DNA reads TGTGCCAGCAGCCTCCCCGCCGGTAGCGGGAACACCGGGGAGCTGTTTTTT.

The chain is built from TRBV19 and TRBJ1-2, with D hard to call. The CDR3 sequence is 15 residues long. Germline-derived CDR1 and CDR2 are LNHDA and SQIVND (reference sequence). Trimming stripped 7 bases from V and 4 bases from J, with 19 bases between. This chain's CDR3 is CASTFGSLGGYGYTF. The CDR3 DNA sequence: TGTGCCAGTACGTTCGGGAGCCTCGGAGGCTATGGCTACACCTTC. The whole variable domain, remainder taken from reference TRBV19 and TRBJ1-2, is DGGITQSPKYLFRKEGQNVTLSCEQNLNHDAMYWYRQDPGQGLRLIYYSQIVNDFQKGDIAEGYSVSREKKESFPLTVTSAQKNPTAFYLCASTFGSLGGYGYTFGSGTRLTVV.

The genes are TRBV5-1 and TRBJ2-1; 8 bases map to TRBD2. The germline V gene encodes CDR1 SGHRS and CDR2 YFSETQ. J lost 9 bases, V lost 1 base, and 15 bases had no gene match. This CDR3 is built from 17 residues. CDR3 nucleotides: TGCGCCAGCAGCTTGCAGTCTAGCGGGTCCGGAAGGAGTGAGCAGTTCTTC. Its protein product is CASSLQSSGSGRSEQFF.

The rearrangement links TRBV19 to TRBJ2-3; D might be TRBD1 (6 bases). Trimming pared 5 bases from V and 6 bases from J, leaving 18 bases between. This CDR3 region has 15 residues. In germline, CDR1 is LNHDA, CDR2 SQIVND (reference sequence). CDR3 coding DNA: TGTGCCAGTAGTCCCCGGAGCCCAGGGGCCGATACGCAGTATTTT. Its protein product is CASSPRSPGADTQYF. Full variable domain (outside the CDR3, taken from reference TRBV19 and TRBJ2-3): DGGITQSPKYLFRKEGQNVTLSCEQNLNHDAMYWYRQDPGQGLRLIYYSQIVNDFQKGDIAEGYSVSREKKESFPLTVTSAQKNPTAFYLCASSPRSPGADTQYFGPGTRLTVL.

In this sample, this clone turned up a few times. The chain links TRBV5-4 to TRBJ2-4; perhaps TRBD1 as D (5 bases). Looked up from germline, CDR1 is SGHNT and CDR2 is YYREEE (reference sequence). CDR3 length equals 14 residues. The V end was cut by 4 bases, the J end by 5 bases, with 13 bases between. The CDR3 region has the DNA TGTGCCAGCAGCCAACAGGTTGGCCAAAACATTCAGTACTTC. As protein: CASSQQVGQNIQYF.

J is TRBJ1-5 and V is TRBV5-4, with D maybe TRBD1 (5 bases). Germline-derived CDR1 and CDR2 are SGHNT and YYREEE (reference sequence). V shed 1 base and J shed 4 bases, with 6 bases lying between them. There are 13 residues in the CDR3. CDR3 sequence reads: CASSLSGNQPQHF. CDR3 coding DNA: TGTGCCAGCAGCTTGTCAGGGAATCAGCCCCAGCATTTT.

J is TRBJ1-2 and V is TRBV12-5; D not resolved. Trimming took off 5 bases at V and 0 bases at J, with 10 bases between the two ends. Germline CDR1 and CDR2: LGHNT and FRNRAP. The CDR3 sequence is 14 residues long. The CDR3 nucleotides are TGTGCTAGTGGTCCCTCCGGGGCTAACTATGGCTACACCTTC. This encodes CASGPSGANYGYTF.

CDR3 DNA: TGCGCCAGCAGCCAAGGTGCTCAGGTCCATCAGCCCCAGCATTTT. Translating gives CASSQGAQVHQPQHF. The V gene is TRBV4-1, the J gene TRBJ1-5; no firm D call. CDR3 length equals 15 residues. CDR1 is MGHRA and CDR2 is YSYEKL in the germline V gene. The V gene lost 1 base and the J gene lost 5 bases, with 12 bases spanning the gap.

The chain is built from TRBV9 and TRBJ1-1, with 10 bases matching TRBD1. The V gene's germline CDR1 is SGDLS and CDR2 YYNGEE. Trimming removed 3 bases from V and 3 bases from J; junction bases left unmatched: 8. The CDR3 has 16 residues. Written as DNA, the CDR3 is TGTGCCAGCAGCGAAGGACAGGGGGTCGGGGACACTGAAGCTTTCTTT. Translation: CASSEGQGVGDTEAFF.